The 21 T cell receptor beta chains below come from one sample, sequenced in a study of low-dose radiotherapy and immunotherapy resistance in tumors. Alpha and beta chains were covered, as first-strand cDNA relied on TRAV- and TRBV-specific primers. TCR amplification involved 20 to 25 PCR cycles with a constant-region primer and V-primer adapter. TCRdb used MiXCR to reprocess the reads, holding one entry per CDR3 protein. The sample contains about 9,800 distinct CDR3 sequences, approximately 77% of which appear only once. Receptors were obtained from a human donor with advanced metastatic prostate, ovarian, gallbladder or colorectal cancer (not recorded which). This table probably holds off-target reads from a library built for another chain.

In this sample, this clonotype turned up once. The chain employs TRBV20-1 and TRBJ2-7; unclear D gene. The ends were cut back, 0 bases at V and 7 bases at J, with 10 bases in the middle. Germline V lookup: CDR1 DFQATT, CDR2 SNEGSKA (reference sequence). This CDR3 has 12 residues. The CDR3 DNA is TGCAGTGCTAGAGATGTGGCGATAGAGCAGTACTTC. It translates to CSARDVAIEQYF.

This clonotype was detected only a few times. The V call is TRBV12-3 or TRBV12-4, the J call TRBJ1-5; 8 nucleotides line up with TRBD1. This CDR3 has 14 amino acids. V trimming: 2 bases; J trimming: 6 bases; junction bases outside the gene matches: 3. As DNA, the CDR3 is TGTGCCAGCAGTTTACAGGGGGCAAGTCAGCCCCAGCATTTT. Translation gives CASSLQGASQPQHF.

Only one count was recorded for this clonotype. This chain connects TRBV10-3 to TRBJ1-5; no reliable D call. CDR1 and CDR2 (germline): ENHRY, SYGVKD. V lost 0 bases, J lost 4 bases, and 10 bases lay in between. The CDR3 has 15 amino acids. CDR3 in amino acids: CAISESKAENQPQHF. The CDR3 DNA sequence: TGTGCCATCAGTGAGTCGAAGGCAGAGAATCAGCCCCAGCATTTT.

This sequence joins TRBV29-1 and TRBJ2-2; D perhaps matches TRBD2 (5 bases). The CDR3 sequence is 13 residues long. Germline CDR1 and CDR2: SQVTM and ANQGSEA. Trimming cost V 5 bases and J 3 bases, with 10 bases left between them. CDR3 DNA: TGCAGCGTTCCCCGGGATTACACCGGGGAGCTGTTTTTT. Residues: CSVPRDYTGELFF.

The genes are TRBV20-1 and TRBJ2-1, with a tentative D call TRBD1 (6 bases). The ends were cut back, 3 bases at V and 6 bases at J, with 33 bases in the middle. CDR3 length: 20 amino acids. CDR1 is DFQATT and CDR2 is SNEGSKA in the germline V gene (reference sequence). CDR3: CSASHREFDKGALRGNEQFF. CDR3 DNA: TGCAGTGCTAGTCACAGGGAATTCGATAAGGGAGCCCTCCGAGGCAATGAGCAGTTCTTC.

The chain links TRBV5-1 to TRBJ2-7; 7 positions match TRBD1. After removal of 4 bases from V and 2 bases from J, the junction contained 9 bases not matched to a gene. The CDR3 consists of 15 residues. Germline V gives CDR1 SGHRS, CDR2 YFSETQ. CDR3 DNA: TGCGCCAGCAGCCCGGATTTAGGGACAGCCTACGAGCAGTACTTC. This codes for CASSPDLGTAYEQYF.

The chain recombines TRBV29-1 with TRBJ1-1, with no clear D. The CDR3 covers 16 residues. Germline CDR1 SQVTM, CDR2 ANQGSEA. Trimming stripped 4 bases from V and 1 base from J, with 19 bases between. The CDR3 nucleotides read TGCAGCGTTGGGTACCTATTCGAAGGGCGGAACACTGAAGCTTTCTTT. It translates to CSVGYLFEGRNTEAFF. The whole variable domain, filled in from reference TRBV29-1 and TRBJ1-1, reads SAVISQKPSRDICQRGTSLTIQCQVDSQVTMMFWYRQQPGQSLTLIATANQGSEATYESGFVIDKFPISRPNLTFSTLTVSNMSPEDSSIYLCSVGYLFEGRNTEAFFGQGTRLTVV.

CDR3 in DNA: TGTGCCAGCAGAGCTATCGGACTAGCGGGGACTAATGAGCAGTTCTTC. Residues: CASRAIGLAGTNEQFF. The rearrangement uses TRBV6-5 and TRBJ2-1; TRBD2 agrees at 12 bases. The CDR3 runs 16 residues. Germline CDR1 reads MNHEY; CDR2 reads SVGAGI. The trim removed 6 bases at V and 7 bases at J, leaving 10 bases unmatched.

This rearrangement joins TRBV5-4 to TRBJ2-1; the D gene is possibly TRBD2 (5 bases). V was cut by 2 bases and J by 0 bases, with 12 bases left in between. The length of the CDR3 is 16 residues. Germline V gives CDR1 SGHNT, CDR2 YYREEE (reference sequence). In DNA form, the CDR3 reads TGTGCCAGCAGCTTAGGCGGGCAACCCTCCTACAATGAGCAGTTCTTC. Its protein is CASSLGGQPSYNEQFF.

CDR3 sequence reads: CASSQEPGVKAKNIQYF. Written as DNA, the CDR3 is TGCGCCAGCAGCCAAGAACCAGGGGTTAAGGCCAAAAACATTCAGTACTTC. This rearrangement joins TRBV4-3 to TRBJ2-4; tentative D call: TRBD1 (6 bases). Deletions cut 0 bases from V and 1 base from J, with 13 bases between. CDR3 length: 17 amino acids. The germline gives CDR1 LGHNA, CDR2 YSLEER.

The chain couples TRBV12-3 or TRBV12-4 to TRBJ2-5; tentatively, D is TRBD2 (6 bases). This CDR3 comprises 14 residues. V lost 5 bases and J lost 3, with 13 bases in between. The CDR3 loop reads CASSRAGNKETQYF. CDR3 bases: TGTGCCAGCAGTCGGGCGGGAAATAAAGAGACCCAGTACTTC.

In this sample, this clonotype turned up a few times. The V call is TRBV29-1, the J call TRBJ2-7; D could derive from TRBD1 or TRBD2 (5 bases each). Germline V CDR1 and CDR2: SQVTM, ANQGSEA. The CDR3 contains 14 residues. Trimming removed 7 bases from V and 0 bases from J, with 16 bases in between. CDR3 in DNA: TGCAGCGCTGGGGGTAGGAGCGACTCCTACGAGCAGTACTTC. Amino acids: CSAGGRSDSYEQYF.

CDR3 sequence (DNA): TGCAGCGTTTCCCAGACCGGGACAGGGGAGTACTTC. This gives the protein CSVSQTGTGEYF. The gene calls are TRBV29-1 and TRBJ2-7; 10 nucleotides line up with TRBD1. Per the germline V gene, CDR1 is SQVTM and CDR2 is ANQGSEA. CDR3 length: 12 residues. With 5 bases clipped from V and 11 bases from J, the junction kept 9 bases outside the gene matches.

About this clonotype: The junction departs from the called germline gene at one end, perhaps through a read error. The CDR3 DNA reads TGTGCCAGCAGTCAAGACCAGGGCCCAGGGGCCCAGTACTTC. Translated: CASSQDQGPGAQYF. The rearrangement joins TRBV4-1 to TRBJ2-5, with a possible D match to TRBD1 (6 bases). Looked up from germline, CDR1 is MGHRA and CDR2 is YSYEKL. The CDR3 length is 14 residues.

The genes are TRBV20-1 and TRBJ2-1; D gene uncertain. The CDR3 is made up of 11 amino acids. Trimming cost V 3 bases and J 9 bases, with 9 bases left between them. Per the germline V gene, CDR1 is DFQATT and CDR2 is SNEGSKA (reference sequence). The CDR3 region has the DNA TGCAGTGCTAGGAAACCCGGTGAGCAGTTCTTC. It is translated as CSARKPGEQFF.

The genes are TRBV7-9 and TRBJ2-7; D perhaps matches TRBD1 (5 bases). The CDR3 totals 11 residues. CDR1 and CDR2 (germline): SEHNR, FQNEAQ (reference sequence). CDR3 nucleotide sequence: TGTGCTTGTAGGGGCTCCTACGAGCAGTACTTC. The encoded protein is CACRGSYEQYF.

The rearrangement joins TRBV19 to TRBJ1-5; 9 bases are a match to TRBD1. Germline V gives CDR1 LNHDA, CDR2 SQIVND (reference sequence). The V and J ends lost 7 bases and 4 bases, in that order; junction bases with no gene match: 8. CDR3 length: 15 residues. The CDR3: CASNEQGARNQPQHF. The CDR3 region has the DNA TGTGCCAGTAACGAACAGGGGGCAAGGAATCAGCCCCAGCATTTT.

The rearrangement uses TRBV7-6 and TRBJ1-2, with no clear D. This CDR3 has 14 residues. V was pared by 1 base and J by 4 bases, with 10 bases between. Germline V lookup: CDR1 SGHVS, CDR2 FNYEAQ. The chain's CDR3 is CASSLGEGSYGYTF. CDR3 sequence (DNA): TGTGCCAGCAGCTTAGGGGAGGGTAGCTATGGCTACACCTTC.

V usage is TRBV5-1 and J usage is TRBJ1-2, with 9 bases identical to TRBD1. Germline assignment: CDR1 SGHRS and CDR2 YFSETQ. With 0 bases clipped from V and 3 bases from J, the junction kept 3 bases outside the gene matches. The length of the CDR3 is 15 residues. CDR3 nucleotides: TGCGCCAGCAGCTTGGACGGACAGGGGTACTATGGCTACACCTTC. Translated, it gives CASSLDGQGYYGYTF.

This chain uses TRBV28 with TRBJ2-5; D may correspond to TRBD1 or TRBD2 (6 bases each). The CDR3 loop spans 13 amino acids. V lost 2 bases, J lost 6 bases, and 10 bases lay in between. Germline V gives CDR1 MDHEN, CDR2 SYDVKM. CDR3 DNA: TGTGCCAGCAGTTTACAGGGGAGGCAGACCCAGTACTTC. This codes for CASSLQGRQTQYF.

This chain uses TRBV4-1 with TRBJ1-5; D is unclear. Germline CDR1 reads MGHRA; CDR2 reads YSYEKL. This CDR3 spans 17 amino acids. V lost 0 bases, J lost 0 bases, and 12 bases lay in between. The CDR3 sequence is CASSQDRGGYSNQPQHF. In nucleotides, the CDR3 is TGCGCCAGCAGCCAAGATCGAGGAGGATATAGCAATCAGCCCCAGCATTTT.